The clone carrying this T cell receptor beta chain has a handful of counts. Its antigen is still unknown. CDR1 is SGHAT, CDR2 FQNNGV, per germline. This CDR3 has 17 residues. V was trimmed by 0 bases and J by 3 bases, leaving 16 bases between them. On ten immunoSEQ deep assay plates, unsorted PBMC DNA was sequenced. Original analysis: ImmunoSEQ output lacked quality scores and full-length reads, limiting matched filtering. TCRdb's table, derived via immunoSEQ multiplex PCR, lists solely in-frame clones and lacks some. V and J calls plus clone size are reproduced from that table; the DNA served to infer D and trimming. The profile shows fewer than 600,000 clones, roughly 72% of them singletons. This sample was included in a study of shared clonotypes between healthy human individuals. Findings of the study overall: Tissues were not sampled, only blood, and their repertoires likely differ. Among donors, clonotype sharing was expected to be affected by sequencing depth.

The TCR sequence derives from a woman aged 40 to 50 in good health. Some clones in this sample may be carry-over from other donors' samples. The chain employs TRBV11-2 and TRBJ2-3, with D perhaps TRBD2 (6 bases). Sequencing was performed on PBMCs. CDR3 DNA sequence: TGTGCCAGCAGCTTAGAAGGGGCTAGCGCTAGTACAGATACGCAGTATTTT. It specifies CASSLEGASASTDTQYF. Full variable domain (rest looked up from reference TRBV11-2 and TRBJ2-3): EAGVAQSPRYKIIEKRQSVAFWCNPISGHATLYWYQQILGQGPKLLIQFQNNGVVDDSQLPKDRFSAERLKGVDSTLKIQPAKLEDSAVYLCASSLEGASASTDTQYFGPGTRLTVL.